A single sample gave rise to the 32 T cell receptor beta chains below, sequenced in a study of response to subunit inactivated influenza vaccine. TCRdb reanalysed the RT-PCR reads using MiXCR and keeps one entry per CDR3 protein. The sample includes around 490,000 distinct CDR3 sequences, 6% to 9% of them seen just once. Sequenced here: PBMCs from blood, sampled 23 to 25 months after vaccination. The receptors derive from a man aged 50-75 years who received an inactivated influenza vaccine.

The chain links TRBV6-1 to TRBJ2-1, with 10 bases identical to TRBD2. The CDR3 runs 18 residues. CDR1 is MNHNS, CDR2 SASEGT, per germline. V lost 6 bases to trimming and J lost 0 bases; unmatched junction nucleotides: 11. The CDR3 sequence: CASRNPGLAKSSYNEQFF. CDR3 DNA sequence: TGTGCCAGCAGGAACCCGGGACTAGCGAAGAGCTCCTACAATGAGCAGTTCTTC.

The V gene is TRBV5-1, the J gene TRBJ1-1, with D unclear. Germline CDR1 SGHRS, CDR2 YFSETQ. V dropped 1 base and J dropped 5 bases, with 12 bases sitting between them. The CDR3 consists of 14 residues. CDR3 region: CASSLRGVGTEAFF. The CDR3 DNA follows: TGCGCCAGCAGCTTGCGTGGGGTCGGGACTGAAGCTTTCTTT.

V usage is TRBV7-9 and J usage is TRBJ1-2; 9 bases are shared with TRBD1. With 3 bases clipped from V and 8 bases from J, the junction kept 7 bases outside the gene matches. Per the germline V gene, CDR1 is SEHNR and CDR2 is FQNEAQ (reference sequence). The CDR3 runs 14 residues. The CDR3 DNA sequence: TGTGCCAGCAGCTTGGGAGGGACAGGGAACGGCTACACCTTC. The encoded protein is CASSLGGTGNGYTF.

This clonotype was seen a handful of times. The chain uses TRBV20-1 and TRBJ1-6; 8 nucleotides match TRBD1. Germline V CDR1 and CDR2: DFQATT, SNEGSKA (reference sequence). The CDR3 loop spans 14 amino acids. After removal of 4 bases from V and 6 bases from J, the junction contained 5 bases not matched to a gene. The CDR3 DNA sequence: TGCAGTGCTACGACAGGGGTTGGTAATTCACCCCTCCACTTT. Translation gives CSATTGVGNSPLHF.

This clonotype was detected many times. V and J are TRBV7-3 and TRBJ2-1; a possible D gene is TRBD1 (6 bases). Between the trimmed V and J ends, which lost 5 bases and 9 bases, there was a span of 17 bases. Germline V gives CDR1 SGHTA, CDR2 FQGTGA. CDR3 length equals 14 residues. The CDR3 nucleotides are TGTGCCAGCAGCCCGAACAGGGAATCGGTTGAGCAGTTCTTC. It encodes CASSPNRESVEQFF. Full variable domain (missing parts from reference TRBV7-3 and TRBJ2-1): GAGVSQTPSNKVTEKGKYVELRCDPISGHTALYWYRQSLGQGPEFLIYFQGTGAADDSGLPNDRFFAVRPEGSVSTLKIQRTERGDSAVYLCASSPNRESVEQFFGPGTRLTVL.

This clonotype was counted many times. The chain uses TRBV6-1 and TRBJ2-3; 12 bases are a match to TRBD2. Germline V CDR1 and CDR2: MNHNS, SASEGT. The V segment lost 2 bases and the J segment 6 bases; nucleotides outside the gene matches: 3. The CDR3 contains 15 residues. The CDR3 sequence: CASSELAGGPDTQYF. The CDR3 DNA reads TGTGCCAGCAGTGAACTAGCGGGAGGGCCGGATACGCAGTATTTT.

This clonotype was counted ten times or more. CDR3 amino acids: CASSYMAGEAFF. The CDR3 bases are TGTGCCAGCAGCTACATGGCGGGCGAAGCTTTCTTT. V and J are TRBV27 and TRBJ1-1, with D uncertain. The CDR3 length is 12 residues. Germline V gives CDR1 MNHEY, CDR2 SMNVEV (reference sequence). The V end was cut by 6 bases, the J end by 8 bases, with 13 bases between.

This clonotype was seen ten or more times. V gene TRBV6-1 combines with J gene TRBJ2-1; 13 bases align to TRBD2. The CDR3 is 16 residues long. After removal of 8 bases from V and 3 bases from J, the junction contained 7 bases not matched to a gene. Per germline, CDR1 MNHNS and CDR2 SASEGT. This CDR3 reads CASFPGLAGLYNEQFF. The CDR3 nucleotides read TGTGCCAGCTTTCCGGGACTAGCGGGGCTCTACAATGAGCAGTTCTTC.

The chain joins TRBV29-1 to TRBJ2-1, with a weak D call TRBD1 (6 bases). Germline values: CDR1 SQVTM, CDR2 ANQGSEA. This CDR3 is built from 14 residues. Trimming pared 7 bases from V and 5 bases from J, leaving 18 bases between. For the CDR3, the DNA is TGCAGCGCCACCTGGGGTACAGGGAACAATGAGCAGTTCTTC. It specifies CSATWGTGNNEQFF.

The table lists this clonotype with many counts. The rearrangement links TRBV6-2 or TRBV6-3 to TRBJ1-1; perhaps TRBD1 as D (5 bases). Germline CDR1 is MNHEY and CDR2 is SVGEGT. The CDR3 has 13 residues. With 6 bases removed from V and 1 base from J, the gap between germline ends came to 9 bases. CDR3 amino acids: CASRQTGNTEAFF. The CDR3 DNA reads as TGTGCCAGCAGACAAACAGGGAACACTGAAGCTTTCTTT.

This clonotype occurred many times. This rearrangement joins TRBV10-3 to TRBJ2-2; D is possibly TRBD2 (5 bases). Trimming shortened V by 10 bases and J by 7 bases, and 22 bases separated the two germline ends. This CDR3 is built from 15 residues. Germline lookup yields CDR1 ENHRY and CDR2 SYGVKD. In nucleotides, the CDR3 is TGTGCCAACTCCCAACAACTAGGACCCTTCGGGGAGCTGTTTTTT. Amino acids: CANSQQLGPFGELFF.

The CDR3 DNA reads TGTGCCAGCAGCTCGACCGACGGGGGGGCTTTCTTT. It yields the protein CASSSTDGGAFF. The rearrangement uses TRBV7-8 and TRBJ1-1; D is possibly TRBD1 (5 bases). CDR1 is SGHVS and CDR2 is FQNEAQ in the germline V gene. Trimming left V 4 bases short and J 11 bases short, with 14 bases between. The CDR3 is 12 amino acids.

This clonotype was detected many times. The CDR3 here is CASSQERRDEQYF. The CDR3, as DNA: TGTGCCAGCAGCCAAGAGAGGAGGGACGAGCAGTACTTC. The rearrangement uses TRBV14 and TRBJ2-7; TRBD2 is a possible D gene (6 bases). Looked up from germline, CDR1 is SGHDN and CDR2 is FVKESK. CDR3 length equals 13 residues. The V and J ends lost 0 bases and 5 bases respectively, with 8 bases between them.

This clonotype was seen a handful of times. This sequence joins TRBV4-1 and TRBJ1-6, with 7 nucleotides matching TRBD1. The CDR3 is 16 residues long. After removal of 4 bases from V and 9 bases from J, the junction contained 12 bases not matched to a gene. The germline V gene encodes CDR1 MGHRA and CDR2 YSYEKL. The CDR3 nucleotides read TGCGCCAGCAGCCGTGACAGGGTTACGGCGAGTTCACCCCTCCACTTT. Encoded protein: CASSRDRVTASSPLHF.

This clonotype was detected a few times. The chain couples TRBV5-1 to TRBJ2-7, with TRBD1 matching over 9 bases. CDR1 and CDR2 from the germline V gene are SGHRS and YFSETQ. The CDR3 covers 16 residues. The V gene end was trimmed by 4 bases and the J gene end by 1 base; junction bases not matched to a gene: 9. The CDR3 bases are TGCGCCAGCAGCCGGGACAGGGAAGGACGATCCTACGAGCAGTACTTC. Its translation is CASSRDREGRSYEQYF. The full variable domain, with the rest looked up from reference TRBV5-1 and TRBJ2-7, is KAGVTQTPRYLIKTRGQQVTLSCSPISGHRSVSWYQQTPGQGLQFLFEYFSETQRNKGNFPGRFSGRQFSNSRSEMNVSTLELGDSALYLCASSRDREGRSYEQYFGPGTRLTVT.

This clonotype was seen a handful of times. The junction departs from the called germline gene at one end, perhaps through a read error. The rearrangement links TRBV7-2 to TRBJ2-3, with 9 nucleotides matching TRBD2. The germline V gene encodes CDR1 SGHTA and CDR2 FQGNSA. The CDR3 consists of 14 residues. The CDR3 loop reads CASSLAGRASGNDF. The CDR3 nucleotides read TGTGCCAGCAGCTTAGCGGGGAGGGCTAGCGGGAATGATTTT.

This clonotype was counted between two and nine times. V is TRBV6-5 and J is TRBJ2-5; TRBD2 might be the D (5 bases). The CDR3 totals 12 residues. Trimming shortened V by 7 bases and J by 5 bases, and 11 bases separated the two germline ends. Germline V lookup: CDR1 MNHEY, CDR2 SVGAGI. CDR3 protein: CASTSPGETQYF. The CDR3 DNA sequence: TGTGCCAGCACCTCCCCGGGGGAGACCCAGTACTTC.

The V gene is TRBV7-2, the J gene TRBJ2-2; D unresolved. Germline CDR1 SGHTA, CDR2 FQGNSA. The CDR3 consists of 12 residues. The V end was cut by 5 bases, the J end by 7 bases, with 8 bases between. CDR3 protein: CASSPVGGELFF. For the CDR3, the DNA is TGTGCCAGCAGCCCGGTGGGCGGGGAGCTGTTTTTT.

The CDR3 bases are TGCAGTGCTGTGCAGAATACCTACGAGCAGTACTTC. Encoded protein: CSAVQNTYEQYF. The genes are TRBV20-1 and TRBJ2-7; D gene unclear. This CDR3 comprises 12 residues. Germline lookup yields CDR1 DFQATT and CDR2 SNEGSKA (reference sequence). V was pared by 5 bases and J by 2 bases, with 10 bases between.

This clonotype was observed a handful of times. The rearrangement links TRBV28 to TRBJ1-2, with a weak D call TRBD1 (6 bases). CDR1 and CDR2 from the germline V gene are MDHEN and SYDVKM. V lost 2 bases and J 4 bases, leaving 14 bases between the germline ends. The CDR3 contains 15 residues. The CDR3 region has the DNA TGTGCCAGCAGTTTAGAGGGGGGGATTACCTATGGCTACACCTTC. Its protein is CASSLEGGITYGYTF.

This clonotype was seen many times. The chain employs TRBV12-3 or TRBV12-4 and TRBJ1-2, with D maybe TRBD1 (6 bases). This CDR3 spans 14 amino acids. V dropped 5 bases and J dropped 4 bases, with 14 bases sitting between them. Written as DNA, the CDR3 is TGTGCCAGCAGTCCCCGGGACATCTTCTATGGCTACACCTTC. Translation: CASSPRDIFYGYTF.

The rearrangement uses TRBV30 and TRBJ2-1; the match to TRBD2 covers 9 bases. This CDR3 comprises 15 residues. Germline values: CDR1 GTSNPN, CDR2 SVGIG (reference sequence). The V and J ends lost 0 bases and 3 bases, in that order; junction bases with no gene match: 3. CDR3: CAWSVGSGSYNEQFF. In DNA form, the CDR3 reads TGTGCCTGGAGTGTAGGTAGCGGGAGCTACAATGAGCAGTTCTTC.

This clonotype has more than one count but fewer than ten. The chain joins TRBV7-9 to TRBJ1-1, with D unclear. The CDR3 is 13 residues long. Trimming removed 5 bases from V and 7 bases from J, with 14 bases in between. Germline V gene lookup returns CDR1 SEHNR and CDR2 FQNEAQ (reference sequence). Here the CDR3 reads CASSPDEGGEAFF. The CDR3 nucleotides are TGTGCCAGCAGCCCGGACGAGGGCGGTGAAGCTTTCTTT. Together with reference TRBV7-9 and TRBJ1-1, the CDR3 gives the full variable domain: DTGVSQNPRHKITKRGQNVTFRCDPISEHNRLYWYRQTLGQGPEFLTYFQNEAQLEKSRLLSDRFSAERPKGSFSTLEIQRTEQGDSAMYLCASSPDEGGEAFFGQGTRLTVV.

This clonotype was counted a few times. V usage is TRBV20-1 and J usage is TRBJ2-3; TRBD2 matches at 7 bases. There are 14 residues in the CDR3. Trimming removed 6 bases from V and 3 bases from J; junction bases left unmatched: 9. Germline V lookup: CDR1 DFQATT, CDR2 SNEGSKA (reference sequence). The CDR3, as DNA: TGCAGTGCCAGGAGGGTCGGGGGGACAGATACGCAGTATTTT. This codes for CSARRVGGTDTQYF.

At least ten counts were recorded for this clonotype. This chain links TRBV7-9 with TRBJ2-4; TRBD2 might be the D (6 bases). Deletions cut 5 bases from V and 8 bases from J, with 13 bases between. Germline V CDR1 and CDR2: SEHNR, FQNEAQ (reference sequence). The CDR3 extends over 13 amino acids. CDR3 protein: CASSRGDVDIQYF. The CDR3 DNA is TGTGCCAGCAGCCGCGGGGACGTGGACATTCAGTACTTC.

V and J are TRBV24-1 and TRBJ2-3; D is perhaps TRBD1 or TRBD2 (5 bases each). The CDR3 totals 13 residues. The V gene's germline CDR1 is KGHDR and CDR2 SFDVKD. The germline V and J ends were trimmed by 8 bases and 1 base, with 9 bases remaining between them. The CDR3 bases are TGTGCCACCACGAGGGGAGGCACAGATACGCAGTATTTT. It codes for CATTRGGTDTQYF.

As DNA, the CDR3 is TGCGCCAGTTCCGGGACAGGGGCAAGCTACGAGCAGTACTTC. Protein: CASSGTGASYEQYF. The chain joins TRBV5-1 to TRBJ2-7; 10 bases agree with TRBD1. The germline gives CDR1 SGHRS, CDR2 YFSETQ. The CDR3 has 14 residues. Germline trimming cut 8 bases from V and 3 bases from J; bases unmatched to any gene: 8.

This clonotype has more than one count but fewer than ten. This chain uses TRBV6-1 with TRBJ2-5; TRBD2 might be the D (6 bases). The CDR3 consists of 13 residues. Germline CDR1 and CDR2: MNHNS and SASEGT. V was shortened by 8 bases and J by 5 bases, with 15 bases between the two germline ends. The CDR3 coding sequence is TGTGCCAGCGCGCGGGGTATTCTGGAGACCCAGTACTTC. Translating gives CASARGILETQYF.

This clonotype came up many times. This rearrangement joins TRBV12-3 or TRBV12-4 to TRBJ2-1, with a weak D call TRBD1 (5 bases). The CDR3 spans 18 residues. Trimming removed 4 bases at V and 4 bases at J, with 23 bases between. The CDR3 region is CASSSAVGSRQKYNEQFF. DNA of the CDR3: TGTGCCAGCAGTTCCGCCGTGGGTTCCAGACAGAAATACAATGAGCAGTTCTTC.

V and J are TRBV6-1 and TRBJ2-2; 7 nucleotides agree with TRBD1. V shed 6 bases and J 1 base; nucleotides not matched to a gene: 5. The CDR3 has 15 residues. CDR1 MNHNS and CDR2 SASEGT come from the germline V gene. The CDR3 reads CASRAGTENTGELFF. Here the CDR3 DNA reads TGTGCCAGCAGGGCCGGGACAGAGAACACCGGGGAGCTGTTTTTT.

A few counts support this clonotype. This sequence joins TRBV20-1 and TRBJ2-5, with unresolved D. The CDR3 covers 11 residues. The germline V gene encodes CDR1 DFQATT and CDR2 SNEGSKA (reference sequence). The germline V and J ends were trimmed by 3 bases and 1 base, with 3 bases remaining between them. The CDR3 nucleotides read TGCAGTGCTAGTATCCAAGAGACCCAGTACTTC. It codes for CSASIQETQYF.

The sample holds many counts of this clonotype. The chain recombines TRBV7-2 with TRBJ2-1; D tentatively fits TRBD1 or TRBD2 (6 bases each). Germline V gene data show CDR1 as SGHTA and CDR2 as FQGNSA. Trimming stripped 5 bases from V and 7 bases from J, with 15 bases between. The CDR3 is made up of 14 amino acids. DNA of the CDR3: TGTGCCAGCAGCCCAGGGGTTGGGGGGAATGAGCAGTTCTTC. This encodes CASSPGVGGNEQFF.